Below, 10 T cell receptor beta chains from the same sample are listed, as sequenced in a study of T cells in Graves' hyperthyroidism and ophthalmopathy. Authors of the study amplified TCR beta CDR3 regions from RNA transcripts. Carried out on the TCR CDR3, a first-round RT-PCR used the HTBI primer set. TCRdb re-called the multiplex PCR reads through MiXCR, storing one row per CDR3 protein. This sample has some 570,000 distinct CDR3 sequences; roughly 18% occur once, and the top ten carry about 16%. The sequencing input was blood. Every receptor here comes from a young woman with Graves' ophthalmopathy.

This clonotype was found many times. This chain links TRBV28 with TRBJ2-1; D remains ambiguous. This CDR3 region has 13 residues. CDR1 MDHEN and CDR2 SYDVKM come from the germline V gene. V shed 4 bases and J shed 6 bases, with 10 bases lying between them. As DNA, the CDR3 is TGTGCCAGCAGTTGGTCAGGAGTCAATGAGCAGTTCTTC. This gives the protein CASSWSGVNEQFF.

Here the CDR3 DNA reads TGCGCCAGCAGCCAACATCCCTCCGGGACGGACGGCACTGAAGCTTTCTTT. Translating it yields CASSQHPSGTDGTEAFF. The gene calls are TRBV4-1 and TRBJ1-1, with a weak D call TRBD1 (5 bases). The CDR3 loop spans 17 amino acids. CDR1 is MGHRA, CDR2 YSYEKL, per germline. V lost 2 bases and J lost 4, with 20 bases in between.

The rearrangement joins TRBV28 to TRBJ2-3; TRBD2 aligns across 11 bases. The germline gives CDR1 MDHEN, CDR2 SYDVKM. The CDR3 spans 18 residues. J was trimmed by 3 bases and V by 2 bases; bases with no gene match: 10. DNA of the CDR3: TGTGCCAGCAGTTTACGGAGGGGGACTAGCGGAGATACAGATACGCAGTATTTT. It codes for CASSLRRGTSGDTDTQYF.

This clonotype has ten or more counts. The V and J genes are TRBV27 and TRBJ2-7, with D perhaps TRBD2 (5 bases). Trimming took off 5 bases at V and 3 bases at J, with 11 bases between the two ends. The germline V gene encodes CDR1 MNHEY and CDR2 SMNVEV (reference sequence). The CDR3 sequence is 13 residues long. The DNA for the CDR3 is TGTGCCAGCAGTCGGGGTGATAGCTACGAGCAGTACTTC. This encodes CASSRGDSYEQYF.

This clonotype was recorded at least ten times. At one end, the junction sequence differs from germline, possibly due to a read error. The chain joins TRBV29-1 to TRBJ1-1; TRBD1 aligns across 8 bases. Germline loops: CDR1 SQVTM, CDR2 ANQGSEA. The CDR3 loop spans 13 amino acids. CDR3: CSVEGQGNTEAFF. CDR3 sequence (DNA): TGCAGCGTGGAAGGACAGGGGAACACTGAAGCTTTCTTT.

This clonotype has a count of ten or more. The chain joins TRBV12-3 or TRBV12-4 to TRBJ1-2; 7 positions match TRBD1. This CDR3 comprises 13 residues. The V gene end was trimmed by 1 base and the J gene end by 8 bases; junction bases not matched to a gene: 4. CDR3 loop: CASSLGGQSGYTF. CDR3 DNA sequence: TGTGCCAGCAGTTTAGGGGGACAGAGCGGCTACACCTTC.

On this clonotype: A much bigger clone sits one base away, suggesting this may be a read error. J is TRBJ2-7 and V is TRBV5-1; the D gene could be TRBD1 or TRBD2 (5 bases each). This CDR3 has 14 amino acids. V was shortened by 9 bases and J by 5 bases, with 21 bases between the two germline ends. Germline CDR1 SGHRS, CDR2 YFSETQ. The CDR3 region is CATSVPGTVNEQYF. The DNA for the CDR3 is TGCGCCACCAGTGTGCCCGGGACGGTGAACGAGCAGTACTTC.

A word on this clonotype: A much larger clone differs by one base, so this may be a read error. This chain joins TRBV6-1 and TRBJ1-4; maybe TRBD1 (5 bases). This CDR3 region has 15 residues. V lost 1 base to trimming and J lost 0 bases, with 6 bases between them. From germline, CDR1 is MNHNS and CDR2 SASEGT. The CDR3 loop is CASSEGGTTNEKLFF. DNA of the CDR3: TGTGCCAGCAGTGAAGGGGGGACAACTAATGAAAAACTGTTTTTT.

This clonotype was seen only a few times. The rearrangement joins TRBV6-1 to TRBJ2-1; 8 positions match TRBD1. Germline values: CDR1 MNHNS, CDR2 SASEGT. This CDR3 comprises 13 residues. V shed 10 bases and J 6 bases; nucleotides not matched to a gene: 8. The chain's CDR3 is CAIDRGRGNEQFF. For the CDR3, the DNA is TGTGCCATCGACAGGGGAAGGGGCAATGAGCAGTTCTTC.

This clonotype was counted ten times or more. The rearrangement links TRBV11-2 to TRBJ2-7; TRBD1 might be the D (6 bases). CDR1 is SGHAT and CDR2 is FQNNGV in the germline V gene. V was pared by 4 bases and J by 4 bases, with 23 bases between. This CDR3 is 17 amino acids long. CDR3 in DNA: TGTGCCAGCAGCTCGATTCTTCGGGGCAGGGGCTGGTACGAGCAGTACTTC. The encoded protein is CASSSILRGRGWYEQYF.